One sample yielded the 8 T cell receptor beta chains listed below, sequenced in a study of blood T cell repertoires in COVID-19. Assay: immunoSEQ multiplex PCR; the TCRdb copy retains only in-frame clones and omits some. Of 250,000 to 300,000 clones in the sample, about four fifths are singletons; the top ten hold approximately 3.1%. The sequenced sample consisted of peripheral blood. The source is a woman younger than 30 with acute or convalescent COVID-19.

DNA of the CDR3: TGTGCCAGCAGCTTAGCAAGGACAGGGCGAGGGGGAGCTTTCTTT. Protein product: CASSLARTGRGGAFF. The chain is built from TRBV7-2 and TRBJ1-1, with 8 nucleotides matching TRBD1. Trimming at V came to 0 bases and at J to 10 bases, leaving 10 bases not matched to a gene. Germline V gene lookup returns CDR1 SGHTA and CDR2 FQGNSA. The CDR3 is 15 residues long.

The sample holds one count of this clone. The chain links TRBV9 to TRBJ1-1; TRBD1 might be the D (5 bases). Trimming stripped 5 bases from V and 2 bases from J, with 13 bases between. Germline V gene sequence: CDR1 SGDLS, CDR2 YYNGEE. The CDR3 covers 14 residues. CDR3 in amino acids: CASSGGGSNTEAFF. In DNA, the CDR3 is TGTGCCAGCAGTGGGGGAGGCTCCAACACTGAAGCTTTCTTT.

This clone showed up just once. The chain has TRBV4-3 and TRBJ2-5; TRBD1 matches at 9 bases. Trimming took 1 base from V and 2 from J; bases not matched to a gene: 2. From germline, CDR1 is LGHNA and CDR2 YSLEER. The CDR3 consists of 15 residues. The chain's CDR3 is CASSQAGTGQETQYF. The CDR3 bases are TGCGCCAGCAGCCAAGCCGGGACAGGGCAAGAGACCCAGTACTTC.

The count of this clone is one. The chain couples TRBV19 to TRBJ1-6; 7 bases map to TRBD1. The germline V gene has CDR1 LNHDA and CDR2 SQIVND (reference sequence). The CDR3 has 15 residues. With V trimmed by 4 bases and J by 7 bases, 7 bases remained unmatched. CDR3 loop: CASSTTGLGNSPLHF. The CDR3 DNA reads TGTGCCAGTAGTACGACAGGGCTAGGGAATTCACCCCTCCACTTT. The full variable domain, its missing parts supplied by reference TRBV19 and TRBJ1-6, is DGGITQSPKYLFRKEGQNVTLSCEQNLNHDAMYWYRQDPGQGLRLIYYSQIVNDFQKGDIAEGYSVSREKKESFPLTVTSAQKNPTAFYLCASSTTGLGNSPLHFGNGTRLTVT.

The J gene is TRBJ2-7, the V gene TRBV9; 13 nucleotides agree with TRBD2. Germline V gene sequence: CDR1 SGDLS, CDR2 YYNGEE. V gave up 3 bases and J gave up 3 bases; unmatched junction bases: 3. The CDR3 contains 15 residues. Here the CDR3 reads CASSELAGGFYEQYF. In DNA, the CDR3 is TGTGCCAGCAGCGAACTAGCGGGAGGGTTCTACGAGCAGTACTTC.

V is TRBV20-1 and J is TRBJ1-5; D call uncertain. V was clipped by 3 bases and J by 0 bases, with 12 bases between them. The germline V gene encodes CDR1 DFQATT and CDR2 SNEGSKA (reference sequence). The CDR3 runs to 15 residues. CDR3 sequence reads: CSASIGVDSNQPQHF. The CDR3 DNA reads TGCAGTGCTAGTATCGGAGTCGATAGCAATCAGCCCCAGCATTTT.

This chain links TRBV15 with TRBJ1-1; maybe TRBD1 (6 bases). The V and J ends lost 0 bases and 1 base respectively, with 12 bases between them. This CDR3 spans 16 amino acids. Germline CDR1 LNHNV, CDR2 YYDKDF (reference sequence). CDR3 sequence: CATSRDMGAGNTEAFF. The CDR3 nucleotides read TGTGCCACCAGCAGAGATATGGGGGCGGGGAACACTGAAGCTTTCTTT. The full variable domain, rest sourced from reference TRBV15 and TRBJ1-1, is DAMVIQNPRYQVTQFGKPVTLSCSQTLNHNVMYWYQQKSSQAPKLLFHYYDKDFNNEADTPDNFQSRRPNTSFCFLDIRSPGLGDTAMYLCATSRDMGAGNTEAFFGQGTRLTVV.

J is TRBJ2-3 and V is TRBV6-5, with D possibly being TRBD2 (7 bases). Germline V gives CDR1 MNHEY, CDR2 SVGAGI. The CDR3 is 14 amino acids. V dropped 6 bases and J dropped 5 bases, with 15 bases sitting between them. The DNA for the CDR3 is TGTGCCAGCAGGAGGGGGGGAGCGGTAGATACGCAGTATTTT. This codes for CASRRGGAVDTQYF.